A single sample gave rise to the 26 T cell receptor beta chains below, sequenced in a study of cytomegalovirus exposure and HLA in healthy donors. This PCR relied on a set of 60 Vbeta primers and 13 Jbeta primers. Profiled with immunoSEQ multiplex PCR; TCRdb holds only in-frame clones, not every one. The repertoire consists of approximately 89,000 clones, with around four fifths occurring once and the leading ten covering 1.4%. The sequenced sample was PBMCs. The receptor set was obtained from a male donor in good health and CMV-seronegative.

This chain links TRBV5-1 with TRBJ1-1; TRBD1 matches 8 bases. Per the germline V gene, CDR1 is SGHRS and CDR2 is YFSETQ. The CDR3 covers 14 residues. Germline trimming cut 4 bases from V and 1 base from J; bases unmatched to any gene: 3. The CDR3 reads CASSPGQGNTEAFF. The CDR3 region has the DNA TGCGCCAGCAGCCCAGGACAGGGGAACACTGAAGCTTTCTTT.

The genes are TRBV4-3 and TRBJ2-7, with 12 bases fitting TRBD2. The CDR3 covers 15 residues. Trimming cost V 1 base and J 3 bases; bases outside gene matches: 1. Germline loops: CDR1 LGHNA, CDR2 YSLEER. The CDR3 sequence: CASSQGTSGNYEQYF. The CDR3 DNA reads TGCGCCAGCAGCCAAGGGACTAGCGGGAACTACGAGCAGTACTTC.

V is TRBV7-2 and J is TRBJ2-1; the D gene is possibly TRBD2 (6 bases). The V gene's germline CDR1 is SGHTA and CDR2 FQGNSA. The CDR3 length is 15 residues. Trimming removed 5 bases at V and 1 base at J, with 12 bases between. The CDR3 sequence is CASSRTRGSYNEQFF. The CDR3 region has the DNA TGTGCCAGCAGCCGTACTCGGGGGTCCTACAATGAGCAGTTCTTC.

This chain links TRBV30 with TRBJ1-2; D unclear. CDR1 and CDR2 from the germline V gene are GTSNPN and SVGIG (reference sequence). The length of the CDR3 is 15 residues. V gave up 0 bases and J gave up 3 bases, with 14 bases separating them. The CDR3 DNA reads as TGTGCCTGGAGTGTACAAGTTGTGAGCGACTATGGCTACACCTTC. This translates into CAWSVQVVSDYGYTF.

The chain employs TRBV9 and TRBJ1-4, with D possibly TRBD1 on 6 matching bases. V dropped 3 bases and J dropped 8 bases, with 14 bases sitting between them. In germline, CDR1 is SGDLS, CDR2 YYNGEE. CDR3 length equals 14 residues. The CDR3 nucleotides read TGTGCCAGCAGCGCGAGAGACAGGCCGGAAAAACTGTTTTTT. It translates to CASSARDRPEKLFF.

This clone was seen a few times. This chain links TRBV5-6 with TRBJ1-1, with TRBD1 identical over 7 bases. J was trimmed by 5 bases and V by 4 bases; bases with no gene match: 11. Germline V lookup: CDR1 SGHDT, CDR2 YYEEEE. The CDR3 length is 15 residues. CDR3 sequence: CASSPIGGEETEAFF. Written as DNA, the CDR3 is TGTGCCAGCAGCCCTATAGGGGGCGAAGAGACTGAAGCTTTCTTT. The entire variable domain, with the rest obtained from reference TRBV5-6 and TRBJ1-1, is as follows: DAGVTQSPTHLIKTRGQQVTLRCSPKSGHDTVSWYQQALGQGPQFIFQYYEEEERQRGNFPDRFSGHQFPNYSSELNVNALLLGDSALYLCASSPIGGEETEAFFGQGTRLTVV.

V gene TRBV6-1 combines with J gene TRBJ1-5, with D possibly being TRBD1 (5 bases). The CDR3 totals 15 residues. Germline-derived CDR1 and CDR2 are MNHNS and SASEGT. V dropped 0 bases and J dropped 2 bases, with 8 bases sitting between them. CDR3 sequence reads: CASSEAGGGNQPQHF. The CDR3 coding sequence is TGTGCCAGCAGTGAAGCTGGGGGGGGCAATCAGCCCCAGCATTTT.

The rearrangement links TRBV5-1 to TRBJ2-5; TRBD1 is a possible D gene (6 bases). Trimming left V 0 bases short and J 2 bases short, with 8 bases between. This CDR3 comprises 14 residues. Germline values: CDR1 SGHRS, CDR2 YFSETQ. CDR3 loop: CASSLGTVQETQYF. The DNA of the CDR3 is TGCGCCAGCAGCTTGGGGACAGTACAAGAGACCCAGTACTTC.

The V and J genes are TRBV10-3 and TRBJ1-6, with TRBD1 as a possible D gene (5 bases). The CDR3 consists of 15 residues. Germline values: CDR1 ENHRY, CDR2 SYGVKD. Trimming removed 0 bases from V and 8 bases from J, with 11 bases in between. The CDR3 DNA reads as TGTGCCATCAGTGAGTCTCAGGGTAAATATTCACCCCTCCACTTT. Amino acids: CAISESQGKYSPLHF.

The V gene is TRBV4-3, the J gene TRBJ1-2, with D hard to call. Germline values: CDR1 LGHNA, CDR2 YSLEER. Trimming cost V 4 bases and J 7 bases, with 13 bases left between them. The CDR3 is 13 amino acids. CDR3 in amino acids: CASSPGPSSGYTF. The DNA of the CDR3 is TGCGCCAGCAGCCCAGGCCCCTCGAGTGGCTACACCTTC.

As concerns this clone: Germline and junction disagree at one end, which may indicate a read error. The chain is built from TRBV7-6 and TRBJ1-2, with 7 nucleotides matching TRBD1. This CDR3 spans 15 amino acids. Germline V gene data show CDR1 as SGHVS and CDR2 as FNYEAQ. CDR3 region: CTSSSRTGDWQGYTF. The CDR3 bases are TGTACCAGCAGCTCCCGCACAGGGGACTGGCAAGGCTACACCTTC.

The chain is built from TRBV27 and TRBJ1-5; D is uncertain. Germline CDR1 and CDR2: MNHEY and SMNVEV (reference sequence). CDR3 length: 15 amino acids. V was shortened by 3 bases and J by 0 bases, with 9 bases between the two germline ends. The CDR3 reads CASSLSTYSNQPQHF. The CDR3 bases are TGTGCCAGCAGTTTGTCAACCTATAGCAATCAGCCCCAGCATTTT.

The chain recombines TRBV2 with TRBJ2-1, with TRBD1 identical over 8 bases. The CDR3 extends over 13 amino acids. Germline lookup yields CDR1 SNHLY and CDR2 FYNNEI. J lost 6 bases, V lost 3 bases, and 1 base had no gene match. The CDR3 reads CASSDGTGNEQFF. DNA for the CDR3: TGTGCCAGCAGTGACGGGACAGGCAATGAGCAGTTCTTC.

This rearrangement joins TRBV5-6 to TRBJ1-1; D is unclear. V was pared by 1 base and J by 0 bases, with 4 bases between. In germline, CDR1 is SGHDT, CDR2 YYEEEE. The CDR3 runs 13 residues. The CDR3 region is CASSLTVNTEAFF. The CDR3 bases are TGTGCCAGCAGCTTGACGGTGAACACTGAAGCTTTCTTT.

The chain links TRBV6-4 to TRBJ2-2; 8 bases match TRBD1. Germline V lookup: CDR1 MRHNA, CDR2 SNTAGT. The V segment lost 4 bases and the J segment 6 bases; nucleotides outside the gene matches: 7. The CDR3 has 15 amino acids. CDR3 DNA sequence: TGTGCCAGCAGTGGGGAGACAGGGGTCCCCGGGGAGCTGTTTTTT. As protein: CASSGETGVPGELFF.

V is TRBV6-1 and J is TRBJ2-5; 7 bases fit TRBD2. The CDR3 sequence is 15 residues long. Germline V gives CDR1 MNHNS, CDR2 SASEGT. After removal of 3 bases from V and 2 bases from J, the junction contained 6 bases not matched to a gene. In DNA, the CDR3 is TGTGCCAGCAGTGAGCGGGACTACTTACAAGAGACCCAGTACTTC. Translated, it gives CASSERDYLQETQYF.

In this sample, this clone turned up a few times. Other nucleotide sequences in the sample specify the same CDR3. V and J are TRBV6-6 and TRBJ2-3; 8 nucleotides match TRBD2. CDR3 size: 16 residues. V shed 4 bases, J shed 6 bases, and the junction held 12 bases outside the gene matches. Germline V gives CDR1 MNHNY, CDR2 SVGAGI (reference sequence). The CDR3, as DNA: TGTGCCAGCAGTTCCGCCCGAGCGGGAGAACGGGATACGCAGTATTTT. It specifies CASSSARAGERDTQYF.

The chain carries TRBV5-1 and TRBJ1-1, with a weak D call TRBD1 (5 bases). The CDR3 is 16 residues long. Germline V gives CDR1 SGHRS, CDR2 YFSETQ. Trimming shortened V by 5 bases and J by 1 base, and 18 bases separated the two germline ends. CDR3 amino acids: CASSSQGVGANTEAFF. The CDR3 DNA reads as TGCGCCAGCAGTTCTCAAGGGGTAGGGGCGAACACTGAAGCTTTCTTT.

V is TRBV6-5 and J is TRBJ1-2, with 8 bases aligning to TRBD1. Germline lookup yields CDR1 MNHEY and CDR2 SVGAGI. CDR3 size: 14 residues. V lost 5 bases, J lost 4 bases, and 6 bases stayed unmatched. CDR3 nucleotide sequence: TGTGCCAGCAGTAGGACAGGGAATTCCTATGGCTACACCTTC. It specifies CASSRTGNSYGYTF.

This sequence joins TRBV6-4 and TRBJ1-1; D gene uncertain. The CDR3 totals 13 residues. Germline V gene lookup returns CDR1 MRHNA and CDR2 SNTAGT. V shed 5 bases and J shed 2 bases, with 9 bases lying between them. The CDR3 is CASSLEENTEAFF. CDR3 DNA sequence: TGTGCCAGCAGTTTAGAAGAAAACACTGAAGCTTTCTTT.

The chain is built from TRBV19 and TRBJ2-1; perhaps TRBD1 as D (6 bases). This CDR3 is built from 17 residues. V was trimmed by 4 bases and J by 8 bases, leaving 24 bases between them. The germline V gene encodes CDR1 LNHDA and CDR2 SQIVND (reference sequence). The CDR3 spells CASSRFKQGASLDEQFF. DNA for the CDR3: TGTGCCAGTAGTAGATTTAAACAGGGTGCGTCGTTAGATGAGCAGTTCTTC.

The genes are TRBV6-6 and TRBJ1-1, with 8 bases lining up with TRBD1. Germline CDR1 reads MNHNY; CDR2 reads SVGAGI (reference sequence). With V trimmed by 7 bases and J by 4 bases, 11 bases remained unmatched. The CDR3 totals 15 residues. CDR3 amino acids: CASTLPRTGRTEAFF. CDR3 coding DNA: TGTGCCAGCACCCTACCGAGGACAGGGCGCACTGAAGCTTTCTTT.

Only a few counts were recorded for this clone. The chain is built from TRBV27 and TRBJ2-3; tentatively, D is TRBD2 (5 bases). Germline values: CDR1 MNHEY, CDR2 SMNVEV (reference sequence). This CDR3 is 14 amino acids long. V was clipped by 7 bases and J by 1 base, with 12 bases between them. CDR3 in DNA: TGTGCCAGCACCCTCGGTAGCGGCACAGATACGCAGTATTTT. This encodes CASTLGSGTDTQYF.

This clone was seen a few times. V is TRBV19 and J is TRBJ2-7; tentative D call: TRBD1 (5 bases). Trimming cost V 4 bases and J 3 bases, with 10 bases left between them. The CDR3 has 13 amino acids. Germline loops: CDR1 LNHDA, CDR2 SQIVND (reference sequence). The CDR3 sequence is CASSSDRYYEQYF. In DNA form, the CDR3 reads TGTGCCAGTAGTAGCGACAGATACTACGAGCAGTACTTC.

The chain combines TRBV4-3 with TRBJ1-1; the match to TRBD1 covers 9 bases. The length of the CDR3 is 15 residues. Per the germline V gene, CDR1 is LGHNA and CDR2 is YSLEER. V lost 2 bases and J lost 5; bases outside the gene matches: 6. CDR3 DNA sequence: TGCGCCAGCAGCCAATCGGGACAGGGAGGGACTGAAGCTTTCTTT. This encodes CASSQSGQGGTEAFF.

This clone has more than one count but fewer than ten. The chain employs TRBV29-1 and TRBJ2-1; 7 bases map to TRBD2. Germline CDR1 reads SQVTM; CDR2 reads ANQGSEA. V shed 6 bases and J 8 bases; nucleotides not matched to a gene: 13. The CDR3 extends over 14 amino acids. CDR3 nucleotide sequence: TGCAGCGTGGGAAGGCAACTAGCGATCCATGAGCAGTTCTTC. This codes for CSVGRQLAIHEQFF.